This TCR beta chain is drawn from a study of CD8 T cells in Susac syndrome. It was with random hexamers that about 0.45 to 1 ug RNA was reverse transcribed. TCRdb processed the immunoSEQ multiplex PCR reads anew with MiXCR; each CDR3 protein has one entry. The sample contains 80,000 to 90,000 distinct CDR3 sequences, 85% to 95% of which appear only once. Sequencing of TCR beta covered CD8+ and CD4+ T cells obtained from blood. Germline assignment: CDR1 SQVTM and CDR2 ANQGSEA. The CDR3 contains 13 residues. Unmatched junction bases numbered 3, after V lost 4 bases and J lost 7 bases. This TCR came from a human donor in good health. What was sequenced was CD8+ T cells from PBMCs. The gene calls are TRBV29-1 and TRBJ2-1, with 11 bases identical to TRBD2. CDR3: CSVALAGGNEQFF. CDR3 DNA: TGCAGCGTTGCTCTAGCGGGGGGAAATGAGCAGTTCTTC.